These 9 T cell receptor beta chains share one sample of origin, sequenced in a study of early T cells in non-severe SARS-CoV-2 infection. Each CDR3 protein is one row after TCRdb ran MiXCR on the 5' RACE reads. The sample holds tens of thousands of distinct CDR3 sequences; under 15% are singletons and the top ten take 2.7%. This specimen was whole blood, taken at baseline. Receptors originate from an adult who was a healthcare worker with PCR-confirmed SARS-CoV-2 infection or an uninfected control (not recorded which).

The rearrangement links TRBV18 to TRBJ1-1; TRBD1 might be the D (6 bases). Germline V gene data show CDR1 as KGHSH and CDR2 as LQKENI. V was shortened by 0 bases and J by 3 bases, with 11 bases between the two germline ends. The length of the CDR3 is 15 residues. The CDR3 protein is CASSPPRGRDTEAFF. In nucleotides, the CDR3 is TGTGCCAGCTCACCACCCCGGGGGCGCGACACTGAAGCTTTCTTT.

V usage is TRBV29-1 and J usage is TRBJ1-2; 9 nucleotides match TRBD1. Losses at the gene ends were 4 bases for V and 7 bases for J; bases not matched to a gene: 7. This CDR3 has 13 residues. CDR1 and CDR2 (germline): SQVTM, ANQGSEA. CDR3 nucleotides: TGCAGCGTTGGGGACAGGGCAGGGGCTGGCTACACCTTC. Translated, it gives CSVGDRAGAGYTF.

A few counts support this clonotype. The chain recombines TRBV5-1 with TRBJ2-5; D gene ambiguous. This CDR3 has 13 amino acids. With 4 bases removed from V and 4 bases from J, the gap between germline ends came to 11 bases. The germline V gene has CDR1 SGHRS and CDR2 YFSETQ. CDR3 in DNA: TGCGCCAGCAGCGGTGCGTCGACAGAGACCCAGTACTTC. Translation gives CASSGASTETQYF.

This clonotype came up a few times. The chain recombines TRBV7-8 with TRBJ2-3; a weak D match, TRBD2 (6 bases). Germline-derived CDR1 and CDR2 are SGHVS and FQNEAQ. CDR3 length: 12 residues. Trimming cost V 3 bases and J 6 bases, with 7 bases left between them. CDR3 loop: CASSFGGDTQYF. The CDR3 DNA is TGTGCCAGCAGCTTTGGAGGGGATACGCAGTATTTT.

This clonotype was seen a few times. This chain joins TRBV27 and TRBJ2-1, with D perhaps matching TRBD1 or TRBD2 (6 bases each). This CDR3 region has 20 residues. Trimming removed 8 bases from V and 2 bases from J, with 31 bases in between. Germline V gives CDR1 MNHEY, CDR2 SMNVEV (reference sequence). CDR3 residues: CASSTQASGYWGDTYNEQFF. The CDR3 coding sequence is TGTGCCAGCTCCACGCAGGCATCTGGGTACTGGGGGGACACCTACAATGAGCAGTTCTTC.

This clonotype was counted many times. The chain couples TRBV7-8 to TRBJ1-2, with D unclear. Trimming left V 1 base short and J 0 bases short, with 6 bases between. CDR1 is SGHVS and CDR2 is FQNEAQ in the germline V gene. CDR3 length: 14 amino acids. The CDR3 region has the DNA TGTGCCAGCAGCTTAGACGTAGCTAACTATGGCTACACCTTC. Translated: CASSLDVANYGYTF.

The chain is built from TRBV6-5 and TRBJ2-2; D possibly uses TRBD1 or TRBD2 (5 bases each). With 5 bases removed from V and 4 bases from J, the gap between germline ends came to 17 bases. The CDR3 consists of 16 residues. Looked up from germline, CDR1 is MNHEY and CDR2 is SVGAGI. This CDR3 is CASSGTKKSGTGELFF. CDR3 DNA sequence: TGTGCCAGCAGTGGGACCAAAAAAAGTGGCACCGGGGAGCTGTTTTTT.

This clonotype was counted between two and nine times. The CDR3 DNA sequence: TGCAGTGCTAGAGATAGAACAGGAAGGGAGACCCAGTACTTC. Translating gives CSARDRTGRETQYF. The rearrangement joins TRBV20-1 to TRBJ2-5, with D perhaps TRBD1 (5 bases). This CDR3 is built from 14 residues. Germline V lookup: CDR1 DFQATT, CDR2 SNEGSKA (reference sequence). V lost 0 bases to trimming and J lost 5 bases, with 13 bases between them.

This clonotype appeared a few times. The chain is built from TRBV18 and TRBJ2-2, with D possibly matching TRBD1 (6 bases). This CDR3 spans 15 amino acids. The V gene's germline CDR1 is KGHSH and CDR2 LQKENI. V gave up 2 bases and J gave up 9 bases, with 16 bases separating them. The CDR3 DNA reads TGTGCCAGCTCACCAGCGGACAGTCTCCACCGGGAGCTGTTTTTT. Protein sequence: CASSPADSLHRELFF. The full variable domain, with the rest looked up from reference TRBV18 and TRBJ2-2, is NAGVMQNPRHLVRRRGQEARLRCSPMKGHSHVYWYRQLPEEGLKFMVYLQKENIIDESGMPKERFSAEFPKEGPSILRIQQVVRGDSAAYFCASSPADSLHRELFFGEGSRLTVL.